Sequencing of this T cell receptor beta chain was carried out in a study of beta chain features in type 1 diabetes. Reverse transcription of all isolated RNA meant that expressed TCRB transcripts were sequenced. Sequencing used immunoSEQ multiplex PCR; TCRdb keeps in-frame clones, though not all of them. Here the sample spans about 230,000 clones, around 15% being singletons. CDR3 length: 12 residues. The V and J ends lost 4 bases and 6 bases, in that order; junction bases with no gene match: 2. The germline CDR1 and CDR2 sequences are SGHNT and YYREEE (reference sequence). This clone was counted only a few times. Its antigen is not known. Sorted cells reached over 95% purity in every population. Study results and limitations: Across all four CD4+ subsets, people with type 1 diabetes showed modestly shorter TCRB CDR3s.

Sequencing input: naive CD4+ T cells from blood. This receptor was obtained from a man under 40 with type 1 diabetes. The gene calls are TRBV5-4 and TRBJ1-2, with 8 positions matching TRBD1. The CDR3 sequence is CASSPDRDGYTF. The DNA of the CDR3 is TGTGCCAGCAGCCCGGACAGGGATGGCTACACCTTC.